The 30 T cell receptor beta chains below were found in one sample sequenced in a study of OX40 agonist ivuxolimab in advanced cancers. The protocol was immunoSEQ multiplex PCR, while the TCRdb copy is restricted to in-frame clones and leaves out a portion. The sample shows about 77,000 clones, approximately 86% of them seen only once. The source was CD4+ or CD8+ T cells sorted from blood, collected in a trial of the OX40 agonist ivuxolimab. The receptors originated from an adult with an advanced solid tumor such as melanoma, head and neck, liver or kidney cancer.

The chain couples TRBV6-6 to TRBJ2-1, with D uncertain. Germline V gene lookup returns CDR1 MNHNY and CDR2 SVGAGI (reference sequence). CDR3 length equals 15 residues. V was shortened by 2 bases and J by 0 bases, with 8 bases between the two germline ends. The CDR3 DNA reads TGTGCCAGCAGTTACAGAGCAGGCTCCTACAATGAGCAGTTCTTC. It codes for CASSYRAGSYNEQFF.

The chain links TRBV7-2 to TRBJ2-7; D possibly uses TRBD1 or TRBD2 (5 bases each). Trimming stripped 1 base from V and 7 bases from J, with 11 bases between. The germline V gene encodes CDR1 SGHTA and CDR2 FQGNSA. The CDR3 length is 13 residues. This chain's CDR3 is CASSLGGTLEQYF. The CDR3 bases are TGTGCCAGCAGCTTAGGGGGGACCTTGGAGCAGTACTTC. Full variable domain (rest looked up from reference TRBV7-2 and TRBJ2-7): GAGVSQSPSNKVTEKGKDVELRCDPISGHTALYWYRQSLGQGLEFLIYFQGNSAPDKSGLPSDRFSAERTGGSVSTLTIQRTQQEDSAVYLCASSLGGTLEQYFGPGTRLTVT.

This rearrangement joins TRBV6-4 to TRBJ2-2; 10 bases are a match to TRBD2. Losses at the gene ends were 4 bases for V and 5 bases for J; bases not matched to a gene: 7. CDR3 size: 16 residues. Germline V CDR1 and CDR2: MRHNA, SNTAGT. Here the CDR3 reads CASSGLAGEETGELFF. For the CDR3, the DNA is TGTGCCAGCAGTGGGCTAGCGGGGGAGGAGACCGGGGAGCTGTTTTTT.

This sequence joins TRBV6-1 and TRBJ1-1; D unclear. Per germline, CDR1 MNHNS and CDR2 SASEGT. Trimming removed 6 bases at V and 5 bases at J, with 13 bases between. CDR3 length: 13 amino acids. The CDR3 nucleotides are TGTGCCAGCAGGAGGGTTTTCGGGACTGAAGCTTTCTTT. This translates into CASRRVFGTEAFF.

V gene TRBV11-2 combines with J gene TRBJ1-3; D gene unclear. CDR1 SGHAT and CDR2 FQNNGV come from the germline V gene. Trimming removed 0 bases at V and 2 bases at J, with 11 bases between. This CDR3 region has 16 residues. In DNA form, the CDR3 reads TGTGCCAGCAGCTTAGATCGGGCGGGGACTGGAAACACCATATATTTT. It specifies CASSLDRAGTGNTIYF. The full variable domain, in which reference TRBV11-2 and TRBJ1-3 provide the parts outside the CDR3, is EAGVAQSPRYKIIEKRQSVAFWCNPISGHATLYWYQQILGQGPKLLIQFQNNGVVDDSQLPKDRFSAERLKGVDSTLKIQPAKLEDSAVYLCASSLDRAGTGNTIYFGEGSWLTVV.

This clone was recorded once. The chain joins TRBV5-8 to TRBJ1-2; D possibly corresponds to TRBD1 (6 bases). The CDR3 is 15 amino acids. Germline CDR1 reads SGHTS; CDR2 reads YDEGEE. Trimming took off 4 bases at V and 2 bases at J, with 15 bases between the two ends. CDR3: CASSRRGGRNYGYTF. CDR3 DNA: TGTGCCAGCAGCCGGCGCGGGGGGCGAAACTATGGCTACACCTTC.

The rearrangement joins TRBV7-2 to TRBJ2-7, with D perhaps TRBD1 (5 bases). The germline V gene encodes CDR1 SGHTA and CDR2 FQGNSA. The ends were cut back, 0 bases at V and 4 bases at J, with 10 bases in the middle. This CDR3 is 14 amino acids long. This CDR3 is CASSLAVHRYEQYF. CDR3 sequence (DNA): TGTGCCAGCAGCTTAGCTGTCCACAGGTACGAGCAGTACTTC.

The chain joins TRBV10-3 to TRBJ2-7; 9 bases agree with TRBD1. Per the germline V gene, CDR1 is ENHRY and CDR2 is SYGVKD. The CDR3 contains 16 residues. V trimming: 2 bases; J trimming: 0 bases; junction bases outside the gene matches: 5. CDR3 nucleotide sequence: TGTGCCATCAGTGAGCCCGGACAGGGGAACTCCTACGAGCAGTACTTC. Its protein product is CAISEPGQGNSYEQYF.

The chain links TRBV30 to TRBJ2-7; TRBD1 matches 9 bases. With V trimmed by 2 bases and J by 6 bases, 5 bases remained unmatched. The V gene's germline CDR1 is GTSNPN and CDR2 SVGIG (reference sequence). This CDR3 contains 13 residues. This CDR3 is CAWSRTGDGEQYF. The CDR3 coding sequence is TGTGCCTGGAGTAGGACAGGGGACGGCGAGCAGTACTTC.

V and J are TRBV4-1 and TRBJ2-2, with D perhaps being TRBD1 or TRBD2 (5 bases each). CDR3 size: 16 residues. The V end lost 1 base, the J end lost 0 bases, and 9 bases lay between the germline ends. From germline, CDR1 is MGHRA and CDR2 YSYEKL. CDR3: CASSQVRGTNTGELFF. The DNA of the CDR3 is TGCGCCAGCAGCCAAGTCCGGGGCACGAACACCGGGGAGCTGTTTTTT.

The CDR3 sequence: CASSEGTQQETQYF. The CDR3 DNA reads TGCGCCAGCAGTGAAGGGACGCAGCAAGAGACCCAGTACTTC. The chain couples TRBV10-1 to TRBJ2-5; D is perhaps TRBD1 or TRBD2 (5 bases each). This CDR3 comprises 14 residues. Germline V lookup: CDR1 WNHNN, CDR2 SYGVQD (reference sequence). V lost 3 bases and J lost 2, with 10 bases in between.

The V call is TRBV11-2, the J call TRBJ2-7; tentative D call: TRBD1 (7 bases). Trimming shortened V by 5 bases and J by 0 bases, and 11 bases separated the two germline ends. The CDR3 spans 14 residues. Germline-derived CDR1 and CDR2 are SGHAT and FQNNGV. Written as DNA, the CDR3 is TGTGCCAGCAGCCAGGGGGGAAACTCCTACGAGCAGTACTTC. Amino acids: CASSQGGNSYEQYF.

This clone is a singleton in its sample. V usage is TRBV7-2 and J usage is TRBJ2-7; 14 bases map to TRBD2. The CDR3 loop spans 16 amino acids. V was pared by 5 bases and J by 8 bases, with 11 bases of the junction left unmatched. CDR1 is SGHTA, CDR2 FQGNSA, per germline. CDR3 sequence: CASSRSRLAGGSQQYF. In DNA, the CDR3 is TGTGCCAGCAGCCGATCAAGACTAGCGGGAGGGTCTCAGCAGTACTTC.

The genes are TRBV5-6 and TRBJ2-1; TRBD2 aligns across 8 bases. Unmatched junction bases numbered 6, after V lost 4 bases and J lost 0 bases. Germline lookup yields CDR1 SGHDT and CDR2 YYEEEE. This CDR3 region has 16 residues. This CDR3 reads CASSGSGGSSYNEQFF. In DNA form, the CDR3 reads TGTGCCAGCAGCGGATCGGGGGGGAGCTCCTACAATGAGCAGTTCTTC. Filled out from reference TRBV5-6 and TRBJ2-1, the complete variable domain reads DAGVTQSPTHLIKTRGQQVTLRCSPKSGHDTVSWYQQALGQGPQFIFQYYEEEERQRGNFPDRFSGHQFPNYSSELNVNALLLGDSALYLCASSGSGGSSYNEQFFGPGTRLTVL.

This clone occurred once. The CDR3 loop is CATSRDTVAVYGYTF. The CDR3 bases are TGTGCCACCAGCAGAGATACCGTGGCTGTCTATGGCTACACCTTC. The rearrangement links TRBV15 to TRBJ1-2, with D hard to call. Germline CDR1 reads LNHNV; CDR2 reads YYDKDF (reference sequence). There are 15 residues in the CDR3. V dropped 0 bases and J dropped 4 bases, with 12 bases sitting between them.

In this sample, this clone turned up a few times. The chain is built from TRBV5-6 and TRBJ2-1; 9 nucleotides align to TRBD1. Germline loops: CDR1 SGHDT, CDR2 YYEEEE. Trimming took 4 bases from V and 2 from J; bases not matched to a gene: 4. This CDR3 region has 15 residues. The CDR3 protein is CASSTRDRAYNEQFF. For the CDR3, the DNA is TGTGCCAGCAGCACCCGGGACAGGGCCTACAATGAGCAGTTCTTC.

This clone was seen a few times. This chain connects TRBV5-4 to TRBJ1-2, with D perhaps matching TRBD1 (6 bases). Per the germline V gene, CDR1 is SGHNT and CDR2 is YYREEE (reference sequence). This CDR3 comprises 14 residues. Trimming took off 4 bases at V and 2 bases at J, with 12 bases between the two ends. The CDR3 nucleotides read TGTGCCAGCAGCGCCGGGGGCCAGAACTATGGCTACACCTTC. Protein: CASSAGGQNYGYTF.

V gene TRBV5-4 combines with J gene TRBJ2-6, with D possibly TRBD2 on 6 matching bases. Trimming shortened V by 4 bases and J by 0 bases, and 17 bases separated the two germline ends. This CDR3 contains 18 residues. Germline V lookup: CDR1 SGHNT, CDR2 YYREEE (reference sequence). In DNA form, the CDR3 reads TGTGCCAGCAGCGGCGGGACCGCGGGGAGCTCTGGGGCCAACGTCCTGACTTTC. This gives the protein CASSGGTAGSSGANVLTF.

The rearrangement joins TRBV4-2 to TRBJ1-4; D perhaps matches TRBD1 (5 bases). The CDR3 is 15 amino acids. Deletions cut 0 bases from V and 3 bases from J, with 8 bases between. CDR1 LGHNA and CDR2 YNFKEQ come from the germline V gene. The DNA of the CDR3 is TGTGCCAGCAGCCAAGAGGTGGGGGCTAATGAAAAACTGTTTTTT. Translation: CASSQEVGANEKLFF.

The J gene is TRBJ1-2, the V gene TRBV30; a weak D match, TRBD1 (6 bases). V shed 2 bases and J shed 8 bases, with 12 bases lying between them. Germline-derived CDR1 and CDR2 are GTSNPN and SVGIG (reference sequence). The CDR3 covers 12 residues. The CDR3: CAWSRQGRGYTF. The CDR3 nucleotides are TGTGCCTGGAGTCGGCAGGGGAGGGGCTACACCTTC. The whole variable domain, filled in from reference TRBV30 and TRBJ1-2, reads SQTIHQWPATLVQPVGSPLSLECTVEGTSNPNLYWYRQAAGRGLQLLFYSVGIGQISSEVPQNLSASRPQDRQFILSSKKLLLSDSGFYLCAWSRQGRGYTFGSGTRLTVV.

The chain uses TRBV7-2 and TRBJ2-1; 7 bases fit TRBD1. The CDR3 is 13 residues long. V lost 5 bases, J lost 6 bases, and 4 bases stayed unmatched. Germline V lookup: CDR1 SGHTA, CDR2 FQGNSA. The CDR3 sequence is CASSPDRVNEQFF. CDR3 DNA sequence: TGTGCCAGCAGCCCCGACAGGGTCAATGAGCAGTTCTTC.

The chain joins TRBV4-1 to TRBJ1-6; TRBD1 might be the D (5 bases). V was shortened by 0 bases and J by 1 base, with 19 bases between the two germline ends. This CDR3 contains 20 residues. Germline CDR1 and CDR2: MGHRA and YSYEKL. CDR3 DNA: TGCGCCAGCAGCCAAGATCAGGCGCAGGGTAAACGGTCCTATAATTCACCCCTCCACTTT. This gives the protein CASSQDQAQGKRSYNSPLHF.

The chain links TRBV19 to TRBJ1-5; D is ambiguous. This CDR3 is 14 amino acids long. Germline loops: CDR1 LNHDA, CDR2 SQIVND (reference sequence). V was cut by 5 bases and J by 5 bases, with 13 bases left in between. Here the CDR3 reads CASSPGAGYQPQHF. The DNA for the CDR3 is TGTGCCAGTAGTCCTGGAGCGGGATATCAGCCCCAGCATTTT.

The V call is TRBV27, the J call TRBJ2-1, with a possible D match to TRBD1 (6 bases). The V gene lost 5 bases and the J gene lost 4 bases, with 9 bases spanning the gap. Germline V gives CDR1 MNHEY, CDR2 SMNVEV (reference sequence). The CDR3 contains 13 residues. CDR3 bases: TGTGCCAGCAGTGTCGACAGGTACAATGAGCAGTTCTTC. Protein: CASSVDRYNEQFF.

The chain has TRBV7-2 and TRBJ2-7; D is unclear. The CDR3 has 14 residues. Trimming cost V 5 bases and J 3 bases, with 14 bases left between them. In germline, CDR1 is SGHTA, CDR2 FQGNSA. CDR3 loop: CASSPQYIVYEQYF. The CDR3 region has the DNA TGTGCCAGCAGCCCGCAGTATATAGTCTACGAGCAGTACTTC.

The J gene is TRBJ1-1, the V gene TRBV2; D unresolved. CDR3 size: 13 residues. V shed 1 base and J shed 8 bases, with 11 bases lying between them. In germline, CDR1 is SNHLY, CDR2 FYNNEI. The CDR3 protein is CASSEDRLGEAFF. CDR3 in DNA: TGTGCCAGCAGTGAAGACCGACTGGGGGAAGCTTTCTTT.

This clone was found once. The chain carries TRBV10-2 and TRBJ2-2; the D is unclear. Germline V gene sequence: CDR1 WSHSY, CDR2 SAAADI. V lost 7 bases and J 3 bases, leaving 9 bases between the germline ends. The CDR3 has 13 residues. The DNA for the CDR3 is TGCGCCAGCAACCCGGCAGACACCGGGGAGCTGTTTTTT. This gives the protein CASNPADTGELFF.

V gene TRBV5-5 combines with J gene TRBJ2-1; tentatively, D is TRBD1 or TRBD2 (5 bases each). This CDR3 contains 14 residues. V lost 4 bases, J lost 5 bases, and 13 bases lay in between. Germline CDR1 reads SGHKS; CDR2 reads YYEKEE (reference sequence). CDR3 residues: CASSRTGTDNEQFF. In DNA form, the CDR3 reads TGTGCCAGCAGCCGTACCGGGACGGACAATGAGCAGTTCTTC. Filled out from reference TRBV5-5 and TRBJ2-1, the complete variable domain reads DAGVTQSPTHLIKTRGQQVTLRCSPISGHKSVSWYQQVLGQGPQFIFQYYEKEERGRGNFPDRFSARQFPNYSSELNVNALLLGDSALYLCASSRTGTDNEQFFGPGTRLTVL.

CDR3 sequence: CASSITPTGANVLTF. CDR3 nucleotides: TGTGCCAGTAGTATAACCCCCACTGGGGCCAACGTCCTGACTTTC. J is TRBJ2-6 and V is TRBV19; D unclear. This CDR3 contains 15 residues. V was cut by 2 bases and J by 2 bases, with 7 bases left in between. CDR1 is LNHDA and CDR2 is SQIVND in the germline V gene (reference sequence).

The chain uses TRBV5-4 and TRBJ1-5; no firm D call. The CDR3 length is 14 residues. The V gene lost 0 bases and the J gene lost 0 bases, with 4 bases spanning the gap. CDR1 and CDR2 from the germline V gene are SGHNT and YYREEE (reference sequence). The CDR3 here is CASSLGGSNQPQHF. The CDR3 coding sequence is TGTGCCAGCAGCTTGGGGGGTAGCAATCAGCCCCAGCATTTT.